These 17 T cell receptor beta chains originate from one sample sequenced in a study of T cell changes during pregnancy in multiple sclerosis. The table came from immunoSEQ multiplex PCR; TCRdb's copy has only in-frame clones and leaves some out. The sample includes about 75,000 clones, about 93% of them seen just once. The sequenced sample was CD4+ T cells from peripheral blood mononuclear cells, obtained after pregnancy. These receptors all come from a female donor with multiple sclerosis, enrolled in a pregnancy study.

The J gene is TRBJ2-1, the V gene TRBV5-5; D possibly corresponds to TRBD2 (6 bases). V was cut by 6 bases and J by 7 bases, with 23 bases left in between. There are 16 residues in the CDR3. Germline loops: CDR1 SGHKS, CDR2 YYEKEE (reference sequence). The CDR3 bases are TGTGCCAGCACCCCGATCGGGGGAGTAAGTATTAATGAGCAGTTCTTC. It encodes CASTPIGGVSINEQFF. The full variable domain, its missing parts supplied by reference TRBV5-5 and TRBJ2-1, is DAGVTQSPTHLIKTRGQQVTLRCSPISGHKSVSWYQQVLGQGPQFIFQYYEKEERGRGNFPDRFSARQFPNYSSELNVNALLLGDSALYLCASTPIGGVSINEQFFGPGTRLTVL.

V is TRBV5-1 and J is TRBJ2-3; 7 bases fit TRBD1. This CDR3 has 14 amino acids. J lost 6 bases, V lost 0 bases, and 4 bases had no gene match. Germline assignment: CDR1 SGHRS and CDR2 YFSETQ. In nucleotides, the CDR3 is TGCGCCAGCAGCTTGGAACAGGGGACGGATACGCAGTATTTT. Translation: CASSLEQGTDTQYF.

The chain couples TRBV27 to TRBJ2-1; 13 bases line up with TRBD2. Germline trimming cut 8 bases from V and 3 bases from J; bases unmatched to any gene: 10. The CDR3 contains 17 residues. Looked up from germline, CDR1 is MNHEY and CDR2 is SMNVEV (reference sequence). DNA of the CDR3: TGTGCCAGCCGAAGCGGGGGACTAGCGGGAATCTACAATGAGCAGTTCTTC. Translation gives CASRSGGLAGIYNEQFF.

The V gene is TRBV5-4, the J gene TRBJ2-3; 7 nucleotides line up with TRBD1. Trimming took 4 bases from V and 1 from J; bases not matched to a gene: 9. The CDR3 is 16 residues long. Germline assignment: CDR1 SGHNT and CDR2 YYREEE (reference sequence). The CDR3 sequence: CASSQGQLTGTDTQYF. For the CDR3, the DNA is TGTGCCAGCAGCCAGGGACAGCTTACGGGCACAGATACGCAGTATTTT. The entire variable domain, with the rest obtained from reference TRBV5-4 and TRBJ2-3, is as follows: ETGVTQSPTHLIKTRGQQVTLRCSSQSGHNTVSWYQQALGQGPQFIFQYYREEENGRGNFPPRFSGLQFPNYSSELNVNALELDDSALYLCASSQGQLTGTDTQYFGPGTRLTVL.

V gene TRBV28 combines with J gene TRBJ1-2, with 9 nucleotides matching TRBD1. From germline, CDR1 is MDHEN and CDR2 SYDVKM. The J segment lost 6 bases and the V segment lost 8 bases, leaving 10 bases of the junction unmatched. The CDR3 is 14 residues long. In DNA form, the CDR3 reads TGTGCCAGCTCCACTCCGGGACAGGGTAATGGCTACACCTTC. Translated: CASSTPGQGNGYTF.

The chain has TRBV2 and TRBJ2-5; D is uncertain. The CDR3 length is 11 residues. V was cut by 7 bases and J by 5 bases, with 8 bases left in between. Germline CDR1 and CDR2: SNHLY and FYNNEI. The CDR3: CASTIRETQYF. The CDR3 DNA reads as TGTGCCAGCACAATCAGGGAGACCCAGTACTTC. Filled out from reference TRBV2 and TRBJ2-5, the complete variable domain reads EPEVTQTPSHQVTQMGQEVILRCVPISNHLYFYWYRQILGQKVEFLVSFYNNEISEKSEIFDDQFSVERPDGSNFTLKIRSTKLEDSAMYFCASTIRETQYFGPGTRLLVL.

The rearrangement links TRBV29-1 to TRBJ2-1; the D gene is possibly TRBD2 (5 bases). This CDR3 has 13 amino acids. Germline CDR1 SQVTM, CDR2 ANQGSEA. The V end lost 3 bases, the J end lost 7 bases, and 13 bases lay between the germline ends. In nucleotides, the CDR3 is TGCAGCGTTGATAGCCCCTCGGGGAATGAGCAGTTCTTC. It codes for CSVDSPSGNEQFF.

This chain links TRBV2 with TRBJ2-6; 7 nucleotides line up with TRBD1. The CDR3 extends over 19 amino acids. V was pared by 3 bases and J by 0 bases, with 11 bases of the junction left unmatched. Germline V gene data show CDR1 as SNHLY and CDR2 as FYNNEI. CDR3 nucleotide sequence: TGTGCCAGCAGTGAGGCTGGGACAGCTTACAACTCTGGGGCCAACGTCCTGACTTTC. Amino acids: CASSEAGTAYNSGANVLTF.

The V call is TRBV27, the J call TRBJ2-2; 10 bases map to TRBD2. The CDR3 extends over 15 amino acids. Germline assignment: CDR1 MNHEY and CDR2 SMNVEV (reference sequence). V shed 3 bases, J shed 5 bases, and the junction held 3 bases outside the gene matches. CDR3 residues: CASSFLAGATGELFF. The CDR3 DNA reads TGTGCCAGCAGTTTTCTAGCGGGAGCGACCGGGGAGCTGTTTTTT.

The chain employs TRBV29-1 and TRBJ1-3; D gene unclear. V lost 3 bases and J lost 8, with 14 bases in between. The CDR3 has 13 amino acids. Germline values: CDR1 SQVTM, CDR2 ANQGSEA. The CDR3 nucleotides read TGCAGCGTTGACAGATACGTGGAGGACACCATATATTTT. Translated, it gives CSVDRYVEDTIYF.

The chain has TRBV7-9 and TRBJ2-5, with 12 nucleotides matching TRBD2. The CDR3 sequence is 15 residues long. Trimming cost V 3 bases and J 2 bases; bases outside gene matches: 1. Germline assignment: CDR1 SEHNR and CDR2 FQNEAQ (reference sequence). The CDR3 is CASSFLAGGQETQYF. The DNA of the CDR3 is TGTGCCAGCAGCTTCCTAGCGGGAGGGCAAGAGACCCAGTACTTC.

The rearrangement links TRBV19 to TRBJ2-1, with TRBD2 matching 8 bases. The CDR3 is 13 amino acids. V gave up 7 bases and J gave up 5 bases; unmatched junction bases: 4. Germline V CDR1 and CDR2: LNHDA, SQIVND (reference sequence). CDR3 sequence: CASIGRGNNEQFF. CDR3 sequence (DNA): TGTGCCAGTATCGGGAGGGGGAACAATGAGCAGTTCTTC.

This rearrangement joins TRBV21-1 to TRBJ2-4; whether TRBD2, the table's D call, matches the DNA was not checked. TRBV21-1 is classified as a pseudogene. There are 19 residues in the CDR3. This CDR3 reads CASTLRLAGAYGAKNIQYF. CDR3 nucleotides: TGTGCCAGCACACTCAGACTAGCGGGAGCTTACGGAGCCAAAAACATTCAGTACTTC.

V and J are TRBV28 and TRBJ1-2, with D possibly being TRBD1 (6 bases). The CDR3 has 13 residues. In germline, CDR1 is MDHEN, CDR2 SYDVKM. V lost 6 bases and J 3 bases, leaving 11 bases between the germline ends. CDR3: CASRNTGYYGYTF. For the CDR3, the DNA is TGTGCCAGCAGAAATACAGGGTACTATGGCTACACCTTC.

The V and J genes are TRBV7-9 and TRBJ2-3; possibly TRBD2 for D (6 bases). This CDR3 has 14 amino acids. The germline V and J ends were trimmed by 3 bases and 3 bases, with 10 bases remaining between them. Germline CDR1 SEHNR, CDR2 FQNEAQ (reference sequence). The CDR3 nucleotides read TGTGCCAGCAGCTTTAGCGGAATAACAGATACGCAGTATTTT. This gives the protein CASSFSGITDTQYF.

This chain connects TRBV27 to TRBJ1-3, with D perhaps matching TRBD1 (5 bases). The CDR3 totals 14 residues. V lost 5 bases, J lost 2 bases, and 10 bases lay in between. The germline CDR1 and CDR2 sequences are MNHEY and SMNVEV (reference sequence). CDR3 amino acids: CASSGTGAGNTIYF. The CDR3 DNA sequence: TGTGCCAGCAGTGGTACGGGGGCTGGAAACACCATATATTTT.

The V and J genes are TRBV7-2 and TRBJ2-2; 7 bases match TRBD1. J lost 1 base, V lost 3 bases, and 2 bases had no gene match. CDR1 is SGHTA and CDR2 is FQGNSA in the germline V gene. The CDR3 is 15 amino acids. The CDR3 bases are TGTGCCAGCAGCTTGAGACAGGGGAACACCGGGGAGCTGTTTTTT. Translated: CASSLRQGNTGELFF.